A single sample is the source of the 17 T cell receptor beta chains below, sequenced in a study of cytomegalovirus exposure and HLA in healthy donors. Primers for the PCR totalled 60 Vbeta and 13 Jbeta. The data were produced by immunoSEQ multiplex PCR, yet TCRdb's version contains in-frame clones alone and is incomplete. The sample lists about 220,000 clones, around 76% occurring once. The sequenced material came from PBMCs. The receptor source for this set is a woman between 40 and 50 years old in good health and CMV-seropositive.

This clone was seen more than once but under ten times. The V call is TRBV7-6, the J call TRBJ2-5; TRBD2 matches at 10 bases. The germline CDR1 and CDR2 sequences are SGHVS and FNYEAQ. Trimming cost V 4 bases and J 13 bases; bases outside gene matches: 9. The CDR3 sequence is 13 residues long. This chain's CDR3 is CASSSSAGGPGYF. CDR3 coding DNA: TGTGCCAGCAGCTCCTCAGCGGGGGGGCCCGGGTACTTC.

The chain joins TRBV7-2 to TRBJ2-7; D is unresolved. CDR3 length: 16 residues. Between the trimmed V and J ends, which lost 1 base and 2 bases, there was a span of 15 bases. Per germline, CDR1 SGHTA and CDR2 FQGNSA. The CDR3 region is CASSLESRQAAYEQYF. The CDR3 DNA sequence: TGTGCCAGCAGCTTAGAATCCCGCCAGGCCGCCTACGAGCAGTACTTC.

V usage is TRBV15 and J usage is TRBJ1-5; D is perhaps TRBD1 (6 bases). The V end lost 0 bases, the J end lost 7 bases, and 13 bases lay between the germline ends. The CDR3 sequence is 15 residues long. Germline loops: CDR1 LNHNV, CDR2 YYDKDF (reference sequence). The CDR3 sequence: CATSRDGGTRQPQHF. The CDR3 DNA follows: TGTGCCACCAGCAGAGACGGGGGGACAAGGCAGCCCCAGCATTTT.

There are a few counts of this clone. This rearrangement joins TRBV28 to TRBJ1-6; D gene ambiguous. The CDR3 extends over 14 amino acids. V lost 2 bases and J lost 5, with 7 bases in between. The germline V gene has CDR1 MDHEN and CDR2 SYDVKM. The CDR3 region is CASSLTQDNSPLHF. The CDR3 region has the DNA TGTGCCAGCAGTTTAACTCAAGATAATTCACCCCTCCACTTT.

The V call is TRBV7-2, the J call TRBJ2-3; 10 nucleotides agree with TRBD2. The CDR3 extends over 17 amino acids. CDR1 is SGHTA, CDR2 FQGNSA, per germline. J lost 3 bases, V lost 5 bases, and 11 bases had no gene match. CDR3 region: CASSPRLAGAGTDTQYF. The CDR3 DNA reads TGTGCCAGCAGCCCGCGCCTAGCGGGAGCGGGTACAGATACGCAGTATTTT.

The chain links TRBV5-1 to TRBJ1-1; a weak D match, TRBD1 (6 bases). Germline V gives CDR1 SGHRS, CDR2 YFSETQ. The CDR3 is made up of 16 amino acids. Trimming cost V 4 bases and J 0 bases, with 16 bases left between them. CDR3 sequence: CASSATGRGMNTEAFF. The CDR3 nucleotides are TGCGCCAGCAGCGCCACAGGGAGGGGGATGAACACTGAAGCTTTCTTT.

The chain recombines TRBV5-4 with TRBJ2-1, with a possible D match to TRBD2 (6 bases). The CDR3 extends over 17 amino acids. Between the trimmed V and J ends, which lost 3 bases and 5 bases, there was a span of 21 bases. Germline V lookup: CDR1 SGHNT, CDR2 YYREEE (reference sequence). CDR3 loop: CASSSLNRLGSDNEQFF. CDR3 coding DNA: TGTGCCAGCAGCTCACTAAATAGACTAGGGTCCGACAATGAGCAGTTCTTC.

V usage is TRBV23-1 and J usage is TRBJ1-2; D gene unclear. TRBV23-1 is noted as an ORF with a role that remains uncertain. This CDR3 comprises 15 residues. The V gene lost 0 bases and the J gene lost 4 bases, with 12 bases spanning the gap. The CDR3 protein is CASSQSPGFGYGYTF. In nucleotides, the CDR3 is TGCGCCAGCAGTCAATCACCGGGGTTCGGCTATGGCTACACCTTC.

A remark on this clone: Other nucleotide sequences from this sample produce the same CDR3. The chain uses TRBV6-5 and TRBJ1-1; D is unclear. The ends were cut back, 7 bases at V and 1 base at J, with 7 bases in the middle. The germline CDR1 and CDR2 sequences are MNHEY and SVGAGI. The CDR3 loop spans 12 amino acids. The CDR3 nucleotides are TGTGCCAGCATCCGAGGGAACACTGAAGCTTTCTTT. Protein product: CASIRGNTEAFF.

The chain carries TRBV7-3 and TRBJ2-2, with 8 bases identical to TRBD2. This CDR3 has 16 residues. Germline CDR1 is SGHTA and CDR2 is FQGTGA. Trimming at V came to 5 bases and at J to 6 bases, leaving 11 bases not matched to a gene. CDR3 sequence: CASSPQLAVGPGELFF. CDR3 sequence (DNA): TGTGCCAGCAGCCCACAACTAGCGGTGGGCCCCGGGGAGCTGTTTTTT.

V and J are TRBV6-1 and TRBJ2-7; D may be TRBD1 (5 bases). The CDR3 covers 17 residues. V shed 1 base and J shed 3 bases, with 19 bases lying between them. The germline gives CDR1 MNHNS, CDR2 SASEGT. Here the CDR3 DNA reads TGTGCCAGCAGTGAAGTGAAAAAGGGGCGTTGGGTCTACGAGCAGTACTTC. Translation gives CASSEVKKGRWVYEQYF.

This chain links TRBV30 with TRBJ1-2, with TRBD1 matching over 10 bases. The V gene's germline CDR1 is GTSNPN and CDR2 SVGIG (reference sequence). V gave up 4 bases and J gave up 4 bases; unmatched junction bases: 6. CDR3 length: 14 residues. The CDR3 spells CAWIIRDRGYGYTF. CDR3 nucleotides: TGTGCCTGGATTATACGGGACAGGGGCTATGGCTACACCTTC.

The J gene is TRBJ2-2, the V gene TRBV2, with TRBD2 matching 7 bases. Looked up from germline, CDR1 is SNHLY and CDR2 is FYNNEI. The ends lost 5 bases at V and 7 bases at J; junction bases unmatched: 7. This CDR3 spans 14 amino acids. DNA of the CDR3: TGTGCCAGCAGTCCCGGGAGGCGGAGCGGGGAGCTGTTTTTT. Amino acid sequence: CASSPGRRSGELFF. The full variable domain, completed using reference TRBV2 and TRBJ2-2, is EPEVTQTPSHQVTQMGQEVILRCVPISNHLYFYWYRQILGQKVEFLVSFYNNEISEKSEIFDDQFSVERPDGSNFTLKIRSTKLEDSAMYFCASSPGRRSGELFFGEGSRLTVL.

The chain is built from TRBV10-1 and TRBJ2-7; TRBD2 is a possible D gene (5 bases). Germline V gene sequence: CDR1 WNHNN, CDR2 SYGVQD (reference sequence). Trimming shortened V by 0 bases and J by 2 bases, and 11 bases separated the two germline ends. The CDR3 has 15 amino acids. CDR3 protein: CASSESPGRTYEQYF. CDR3 sequence (DNA): TGCGCCAGCAGTGAGTCGCCGGGAAGAACCTACGAGCAGTACTTC.

The chain employs TRBV27 and TRBJ1-5; D is possibly TRBD1 (6 bases). Deletions cut 4 bases from V and 7 bases from J, with 11 bases between. The germline V gene encodes CDR1 MNHEY and CDR2 SMNVEV (reference sequence). This CDR3 comprises 13 residues. The CDR3 nucleotides are TGTGCCAGCAGTTGGACAGAGCACCAGCCCCAGCATTTT. Protein sequence: CASSWTEHQPQHF.

V gene TRBV29-1 combines with J gene TRBJ1-3, with D possibly TRBD1 on 6 matching bases. Deletions cut 5 bases from V and 0 bases from J, with 11 bases between. CDR1 is SQVTM, CDR2 ANQGSEA, per germline. The length of the CDR3 is 14 residues. This chain's CDR3 is CSVSQTGSGNTIYF. The CDR3 coding sequence is TGCAGCGTTTCTCAGACAGGCTCTGGAAACACCATATATTTT.

The CDR3 nucleotides read TGCAGCGTTTATTTGGGGGGAGGAAACACCATATATTTT. The encoded protein is CSVYLGGGNTIYF. This rearrangement joins TRBV29-1 to TRBJ1-3, with a possible D match to TRBD1 (5 bases). Trimming stripped 5 bases from V and 4 bases from J, with 12 bases between. From germline, CDR1 is SQVTM and CDR2 ANQGSEA. CDR3 length equals 13 residues.